The present TCR beta chain was sequenced within a study of CD8 T cells in Susac syndrome. The CDR3 is made up of 17 amino acids. V gave up 4 bases and J gave up 4 bases, with 19 bases separating them. The germline V gene encodes CDR1 MNHEY and CDR2 SMNVEV (reference sequence). With random hexamers, roughly 0.5 to 1 ug RNA was reverse transcribed. Via MiXCR, TCRdb re-called the immunoSEQ multiplex PCR reads, giving one row per CDR3 protein. The table lists around 280,000 distinct CDR3 sequences, more than 75% of them singletons, with around 0.11% in the top ten. Stable or active relapsing-remitting multiple sclerosis, untreated and meeting revised McDonald criteria, defined the controls.

This chain joins TRBV27 and TRBJ2-2; D is perhaps TRBD2 (5 bases). The origin of this receptor is a human donor with multiple sclerosis. The material sequenced was CD8+ T cells from PBMCs. The chain's CDR3 is CASSSTRTTTGTGELFF. CDR3 coding DNA: TGTGCCAGCAGTTCCACTAGGACCACCACCGGCACCGGGGAGCTGTTTTTT.